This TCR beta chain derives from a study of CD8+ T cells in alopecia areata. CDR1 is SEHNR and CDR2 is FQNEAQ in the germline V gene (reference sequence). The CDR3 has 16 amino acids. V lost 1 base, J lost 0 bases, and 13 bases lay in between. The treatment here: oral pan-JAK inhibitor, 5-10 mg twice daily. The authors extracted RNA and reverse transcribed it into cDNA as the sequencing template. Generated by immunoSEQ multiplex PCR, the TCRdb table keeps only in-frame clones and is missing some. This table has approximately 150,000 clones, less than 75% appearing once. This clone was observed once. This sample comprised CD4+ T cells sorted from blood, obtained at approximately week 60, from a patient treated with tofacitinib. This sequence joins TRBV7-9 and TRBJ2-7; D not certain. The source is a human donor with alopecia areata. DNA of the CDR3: TGTGCCAGCAGCTTAGGTGAGACCCTGATCTCCTACGAGCAGTACTTC. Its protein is CASSLGETLISYEQYF.